The 29 T cell receptor beta chains listed next were all sequenced from one sample in a study of blood T cell repertoires in COVID-19. Assay used: immunoSEQ multiplex PCR; TCRdb lists only in-frame clones, some missing. The sample lists over 600,000 clones; 90% were seen once. The sequencing input was peripheral blood. Receptors originate from a woman aged 18-29 years with acute or convalescent COVID-19.

The V gene is TRBV10-3, the J gene TRBJ2-7, with TRBD1 matching 8 bases. The CDR3 length is 12 residues. Germline assignment: CDR1 ENHRY and CDR2 SYGVKD. The junction had 3 bases not matched to a gene; V was cut back by 11 bases and J by 0 bases. The CDR3, as DNA: TGTGCCTCGGGACAGGCCTCCTACGAGCAGTACTTC. It is translated as CASGQASYEQYF.

The V call is TRBV4-1, the J call TRBJ1-2, with 10 bases aligning to TRBD1. Germline CDR1 is MGHRA and CDR2 is YSYEKL. J gave up 6 bases and V 3 bases, and 13 bases lay outside the gene matches. The CDR3 contains 17 residues. The CDR3 reads CASSHLFPGTGEDGYTF. The DNA of the CDR3 is TGCGCCAGCAGCCACCTCTTCCCCGGGACAGGGGAAGATGGCTACACCTTC.

A note on this clone: Other DNA sequences in this specimen translate into the identical CDR3. This rearrangement joins TRBV18 to TRBJ1-1, with 7 bases identical to TRBD1. This CDR3 spans 14 amino acids. J was trimmed by 1 base and V by 3 bases; bases with no gene match: 2. Germline CDR1 and CDR2: KGHSH and LQKENI. Here the CDR3 DNA reads TGTGCCAGCTCACCGGGACAGCCGAACACTGAAGCTTTCTTT. It encodes CASSPGQPNTEAFF.

The chain carries TRBV30 and TRBJ1-1; 8 nucleotides line up with TRBD1. Germline-derived CDR1 and CDR2 are GTSNPN and SVGIG (reference sequence). The CDR3 spans 15 residues. The trim removed 3 bases at V and 5 bases at J, leaving 11 bases unmatched. This CDR3 is CAWSPSTTGVTEAFF. DNA for the CDR3: TGTGCCTGGAGCCCTTCCACGACAGGGGTTACTGAAGCTTTCTTT.

For this clone: The identical CDR3 is also encoded by other nucleotide sequences in the sample. The chain joins TRBV29-1 to TRBJ2-7; the match to TRBD2 covers 7 bases. This CDR3 is built from 11 residues. Germline V lookup: CDR1 SQVTM, CDR2 ANQGSEA. Unmatched junction bases numbered 2, after V lost 6 bases and J lost 3 bases. The CDR3 sequence is CSVGGNYEQYF. The CDR3 DNA follows: TGCAGCGTGGGAGGGAACTACGAGCAGTACTTC.

The V and J genes are TRBV13 and TRBJ1-4; D is perhaps TRBD1 (6 bases). The CDR3 runs 14 residues. Trimming removed 4 bases at V and 5 bases at J, with 11 bases between. Germline lookup yields CDR1 PRHDT and CDR2 FYEKMQ (reference sequence). In DNA, the CDR3 is TGTGCCAGCAGCTACAGGGATATAAATGAAAAACTGTTTTTT. Translated, it gives CASSYRDINEKLFF.

In DNA, the CDR3 is TGTGCCAGCAGCTCCCACAGGAATGGAAACGAAAAACTGTTTTTT. Its translation: CASSSHRNGNEKLFF. The rearrangement joins TRBV7-9 to TRBJ1-4, with a tentative D call TRBD1 (5 bases). Trimming shortened V by 4 bases and J by 8 bases, and 17 bases separated the two germline ends. The CDR3 has 15 amino acids. Germline CDR1 SEHNR, CDR2 FQNEAQ (reference sequence).

V is TRBV21-1 and J is TRBJ2-2; TRBD1, the table's D call, was not compared with the DNA. TRBV21-1 is termed a pseudogene. The CDR3 is 15 amino acids. The CDR3 bases are TGTGCCAGCAGCAAAGGGACAGCGAACACCGGGGAGCTGTTTTTT. Translation gives CASSKGTANTGELFF.

The rearrangement joins TRBV5-1 to TRBJ1-1; TRBD1 is a possible D gene (5 bases). V lost 0 bases, J lost 0 bases, and 12 bases lay in between. CDR1 and CDR2 from the germline V gene are SGHRS and YFSETQ. The CDR3 has 16 residues. CDR3 amino acids: CASSLVFAGLNTEAFF. The CDR3 coding sequence is TGCGCCAGCAGCTTGGTTTTCGCAGGGTTGAACACTGAAGCTTTCTTT.

In DNA, the CDR3 is TGTGCCAGCAGTCCACCCCCCCAGGGGAACTATGGCTACACCTTC. Its protein is CASSPPPQGNYGYTF. The rearrangement uses TRBV6-2 or TRBV6-3 and TRBJ1-2; tentative D call: TRBD1 (6 bases). CDR1 and CDR2 from the germline V gene are MNHEY and SVGEGT. The CDR3 runs to 15 residues. The V gene lost 5 bases and the J gene lost 2 bases, with 15 bases spanning the gap.

The V gene is TRBV29-1, the J gene TRBJ1-1; TRBD1 agrees at 10 bases. Germline V CDR1 and CDR2: SQVTM, ANQGSEA. V was pared by 2 bases and J by 8 bases, with 5 bases of the junction left unmatched. The CDR3 sequence is 13 residues long. The CDR3 here is CSVESDRGLEAFF. The CDR3 DNA follows: TGCAGCGTTGAATCCGACAGGGGGCTCGAAGCTTTCTTT. Based on the CDR3 plus reference TRBV29-1 and TRBJ1-1, the full variable domain is SAVISQKPSRDICQRGTSLTIQCQVDSQVTMMFWYRQQPGQSLTLIATANQGSEATYESGFVIDKFPISRPNLTFSTLTVSNMSPEDSSIYLCSVESDRGLEAFFGQGTRLTVV.

This rearrangement joins TRBV19 to TRBJ1-2; D not resolved. The CDR3 is 10 amino acids. V was pared by 9 bases and J by 5 bases, with 7 bases between. CDR1 LNHDA and CDR2 SQIVND come from the germline V gene (reference sequence). The CDR3 sequence: CASGIYGYTF. DNA for the CDR3: TGTGCCAGCGGGATTTATGGCTACACCTTC.

This clone was found once. The chain uses TRBV19 and TRBJ2-5; D is undetermined. V was trimmed by 9 bases and J by 1 base, leaving 15 bases between them. CDR1 is LNHDA, CDR2 SQIVND, per germline (reference sequence). This CDR3 is 14 amino acids long. The CDR3 nucleotides read TGTGCCAGAACGCTTGAACTACCCCAAGAGACCCAGTACTTC. It yields the protein CARTLELPQETQYF.

The V call is TRBV25-1, the J call TRBJ1-3; D gene uncertain. The V end was cut by 1 base, the J end by 0 bases, with 7 bases between. Germline V gene lookup returns CDR1 MGHDK and CDR2 SYGVNS. This CDR3 comprises 15 residues. The CDR3 nucleotides read TGTGCCAGCAGTGAATTACTAGCCTCTGGAAACACCATATATTTT. Its protein product is CASSELLASGNTIYF.

V and J are TRBV10-3 and TRBJ2-7, with 9 bases matching TRBD2. There are 16 residues in the CDR3. Trimming at V came to 2 bases and at J to 1 base, leaving 6 bases not matched to a gene. Germline CDR1 and CDR2: ENHRY and SYGVKD. The CDR3 bases are TGTGCCATCAGTGAGCTTTGGAGCGGGGGGTCCTACGAGCAGTACTTC. This translates into CAISELWSGGSYEQYF.

The V and J genes are TRBV28 and TRBJ1-4, with a tentative D call TRBD1 (5 bases). Germline V gives CDR1 MDHEN, CDR2 SYDVKM. The CDR3 extends over 15 amino acids. V was trimmed by 7 bases and J by 5 bases, leaving 17 bases between them. CDR3 residues: CASTLGGMRNEKLFF. In DNA form, the CDR3 reads TGTGCCAGCACCTTGGGGGGGATGCGGAATGAAAAACTGTTTTTT.

As to this clone: Other DNA sequences in this sample translate to the same CDR3. The chain joins TRBV7-9 to TRBJ1-1; 7 bases are shared with TRBD1. The CDR3 runs to 14 residues. The germline CDR1 and CDR2 sequences are SEHNR and FQNEAQ (reference sequence). J gave up 2 bases and V 5 bases, and 5 bases lay outside the gene matches. The CDR3 sequence is CASSLTGINTEAFF. The CDR3 DNA follows: TGTGCCAGCAGCCTGACAGGGATAAACACTGAAGCTTTCTTT. Complete variable domain (other parts from reference TRBV7-9 and TRBJ1-1): DTGVSQNPRHKITKRGQNVTFRCDPISEHNRLYWYRQTLGQGPEFLTYFQNEAQLEKSRLLSDRFSAERPKGSFSTLEIQRTEQGDSAMYLCASSLTGINTEAFFGQGTRLTVV.

The chain has TRBV4-3 and TRBJ1-4; 11 bases align to TRBD1. The ends lost 0 bases at V and 5 bases at J; junction bases unmatched: 11. Per the germline V gene, CDR1 is LGHNA and CDR2 is YSLEER. This CDR3 has 19 residues. This CDR3 reads CASSQDLGGTGGLNEKLFF. The CDR3 region has the DNA TGCGCCAGCAGCCAAGATCTGGGCGGGACAGGGGGTTTAAATGAAAAACTGTTTTTT.

The rearrangement uses TRBV11-2 and TRBJ2-1, with a tentative D call TRBD2 (6 bases). Trimming stripped 5 bases from V and 5 bases from J, with 10 bases between. The germline CDR1 and CDR2 sequences are SGHAT and FQNNGV. CDR3 length equals 13 residues. The DNA for the CDR3 is TGTGCCAGCAGCACCGGACTAAACAATGAGCAGTTCTTC. Translated: CASSTGLNNEQFF.

The V call is TRBV4-3, the J call TRBJ2-4; perhaps TRBD2 as D (5 bases). Per the germline V gene, CDR1 is LGHNA and CDR2 is YSLEER. CDR3 length equals 15 residues. V lost 6 bases, J lost 8 bases, and 20 bases lay in between. The CDR3 DNA is TGCGCCAGCAGTCTGTCCCCGGGGTTGGGAGACATTCAGTACTTC. Translation gives CASSLSPGLGDIQYF.

The genes are TRBV3-1 (or the pseudogene TRBV3-2) and TRBJ2-3; 7 bases are a match to TRBD2. The V gene end was trimmed by 2 bases and the J gene end by 1 base; junction bases not matched to a gene: 6. The CDR3 length is 16 residues. The germline V gene has CDR1 LGHDT and CDR2 YNNKEL (reference sequence). CDR3 amino acids: CASSQYSSGGTDTQYF. The CDR3 region has the DNA TGTGCCAGCAGCCAATACAGCAGCGGGGGCACAGATACGCAGTATTTT.

V usage is TRBV10-3 and J usage is TRBJ1-6; 7 bases fit TRBD1. Looked up from germline, CDR1 is ENHRY and CDR2 is SYGVKD. V lost 2 bases and J lost 6; bases outside the gene matches: 7. This CDR3 is 16 amino acids long. The CDR3 loop reads CAISEVMGQLNSPLHF. The CDR3 DNA sequence: TGTGCCATCAGTGAGGTAATGGGACAGCTTAATTCACCCCTCCACTTT.

The V and J genes are TRBV13 and TRBJ1-2; TRBD1 matches at 7 bases. V dropped 0 bases and J dropped 2; count of bases not matched to a gene: 6. Germline CDR1 and CDR2: PRHDT and FYEKMQ (reference sequence). This CDR3 is 16 amino acids long. The CDR3 region has the DNA TGTGCCAGCAGCTTAGGCAGTTTACAGGGGAACTATGGCTACACCTTC. Its protein is CASSLGSLQGNYGYTF.

The gene calls are TRBV29-1 and TRBJ2-2, with D unclear. Trimming removed 3 bases at V and 0 bases at J, with 11 bases between. The CDR3 is 15 amino acids. From germline, CDR1 is SQVTM and CDR2 ANQGSEA. Here the CDR3 reads CSVEEIETNTGELFF. The CDR3 DNA reads TGCAGCGTTGAGGAGATAGAGACGAACACCGGGGAGCTGTTTTTT.

This sequence joins TRBV25-1 and TRBJ2-1, with 7 nucleotides matching TRBD2. This CDR3 spans 13 amino acids. The V segment lost 0 bases and the J segment 10 bases; nucleotides outside the gene matches: 3. CDR1 MGHDK and CDR2 SYGVNS come from the germline V gene. The CDR3 nucleotides are TGTGCCAGCAGTGAATACGGGGGGAACGAGCAGTTCTTC. This sequence encodes CASSEYGGNEQFF.

CDR3: CASSGAQGGTDTQYF. CDR3 coding DNA: TGTGCCAGCAGTGGGGCCCAAGGAGGGACAGATACGCAGTATTTT. V gene TRBV6-4 combines with J gene TRBJ2-3, with a possible D match to TRBD2 (6 bases). Trimming took 4 bases from V and 3 from J, leaving 14 bases between them. This CDR3 contains 15 residues. Germline CDR1 MRHNA, CDR2 SNTAGT.

On this clone: The identical CDR3 is also encoded by other nucleotide sequences in the sample. V and J are TRBV5-1 and TRBJ1-1; D is undetermined. CDR3 length: 14 amino acids. Trimming took 0 bases from V and 0 from J, leaving 6 bases between them. CDR1 SGHRS and CDR2 YFSETQ come from the germline V gene. The CDR3 here is CASSLASMNTEAFF. CDR3 bases: TGCGCCAGCAGCTTGGCGTCTATGAACACTGAAGCTTTCTTT.

The rearrangement uses TRBV6-6 and TRBJ1-2; 12 positions match TRBD1. V lost 2 bases and J lost 7; bases outside the gene matches: 5. CDR3 length equals 15 residues. CDR1 MNHNY and CDR2 SVGAGI come from the germline V gene (reference sequence). The CDR3 bases are TGTGCCAGCAGTTACCAGGGACAGGGGGCAAGTGGCTACACCTTC. Encoded protein: CASSYQGQGASGYTF.

The rearrangement uses TRBV19 and TRBJ1-1, with a tentative D call TRBD1 (5 bases). V lost 0 bases to trimming and J lost 2 bases, with 10 bases between them. The CDR3 sequence is 15 residues long. The V gene's germline CDR1 is LNHDA and CDR2 SQIVND (reference sequence). The CDR3 reads CASSIDDSVNTEAFF. Here the CDR3 DNA reads TGTGCCAGTAGTATAGATGACAGCGTCAACACTGAAGCTTTCTTT.